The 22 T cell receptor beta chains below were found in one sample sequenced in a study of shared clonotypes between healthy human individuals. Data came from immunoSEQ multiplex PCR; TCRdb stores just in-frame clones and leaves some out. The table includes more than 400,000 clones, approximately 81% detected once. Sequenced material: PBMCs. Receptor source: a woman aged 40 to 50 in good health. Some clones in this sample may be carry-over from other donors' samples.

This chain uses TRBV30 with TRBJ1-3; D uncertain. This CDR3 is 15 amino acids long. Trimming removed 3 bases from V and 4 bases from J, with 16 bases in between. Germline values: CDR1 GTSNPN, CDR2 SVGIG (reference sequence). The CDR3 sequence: CAWRLASAGGNTIYF. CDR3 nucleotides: TGTGCCTGGAGATTGGCGTCGGCTGGGGGAAACACCATATATTTT.

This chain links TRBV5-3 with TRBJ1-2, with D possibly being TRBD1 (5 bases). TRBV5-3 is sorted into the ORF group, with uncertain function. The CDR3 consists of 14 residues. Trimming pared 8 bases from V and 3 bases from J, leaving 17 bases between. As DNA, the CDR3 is TGTGCCAGCAGCCAAGAAGGGGCCCACTATGGCTACACCTTC. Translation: CASSQEGAHYGYTF.

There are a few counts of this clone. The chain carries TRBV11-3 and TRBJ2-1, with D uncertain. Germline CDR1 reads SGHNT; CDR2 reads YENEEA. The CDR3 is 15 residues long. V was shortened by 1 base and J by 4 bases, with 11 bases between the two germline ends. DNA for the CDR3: TGTGCCAGCAGCTTAGCTTCATCCTTATACAATGAGCAGTTCTTC. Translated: CASSLASSLYNEQFF.

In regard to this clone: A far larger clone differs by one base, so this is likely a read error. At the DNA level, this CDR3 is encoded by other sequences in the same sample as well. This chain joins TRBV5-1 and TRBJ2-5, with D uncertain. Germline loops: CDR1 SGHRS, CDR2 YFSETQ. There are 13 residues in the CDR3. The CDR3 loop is CASSRTERETQYF. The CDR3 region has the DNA TGTGCCAGCAGTCGAACCGAACGGGAGACCCAGTACTTC.

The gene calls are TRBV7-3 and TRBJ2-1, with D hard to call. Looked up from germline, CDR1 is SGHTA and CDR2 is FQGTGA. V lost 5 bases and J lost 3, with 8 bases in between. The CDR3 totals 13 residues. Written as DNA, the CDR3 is TGTGCCAGCAGCCAGGACGGCTACAATGAGCAGTTCTTC. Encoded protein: CASSQDGYNEQFF.

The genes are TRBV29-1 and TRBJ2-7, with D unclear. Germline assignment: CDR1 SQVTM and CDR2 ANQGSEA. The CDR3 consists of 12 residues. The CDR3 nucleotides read TGCAGTTACCGGGCCCCGGGCTACGAGCAGTACTTC. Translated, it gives CSYRAPGYEQYF.

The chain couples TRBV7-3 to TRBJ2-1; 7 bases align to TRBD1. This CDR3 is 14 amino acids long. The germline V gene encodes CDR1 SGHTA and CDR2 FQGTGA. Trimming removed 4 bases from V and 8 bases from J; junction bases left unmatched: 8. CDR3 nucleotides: TGTGCCAGCAGCTCGGACAGGAATAGCGATGAGCAGTTCTTC. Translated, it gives CASSSDRNSDEQFF.

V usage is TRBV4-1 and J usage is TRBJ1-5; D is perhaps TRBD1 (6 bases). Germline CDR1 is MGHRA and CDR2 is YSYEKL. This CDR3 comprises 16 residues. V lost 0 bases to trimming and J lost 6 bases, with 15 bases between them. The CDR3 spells CASSQEGVRGGQPQHF. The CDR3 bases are TGCGCCAGCAGCCAAGAGGGCGTCAGGGGCGGTCAGCCCCAGCATTTT.

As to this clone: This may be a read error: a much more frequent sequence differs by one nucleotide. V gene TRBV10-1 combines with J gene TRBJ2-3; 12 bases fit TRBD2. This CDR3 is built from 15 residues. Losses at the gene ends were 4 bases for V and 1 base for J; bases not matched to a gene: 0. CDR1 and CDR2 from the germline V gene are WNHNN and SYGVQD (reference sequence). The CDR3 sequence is CASSGLAGGTDTQYF. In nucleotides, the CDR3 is TGCGCCAGCAGTGGACTAGCGGGAGGCACAGATACGCAGTATTTT.

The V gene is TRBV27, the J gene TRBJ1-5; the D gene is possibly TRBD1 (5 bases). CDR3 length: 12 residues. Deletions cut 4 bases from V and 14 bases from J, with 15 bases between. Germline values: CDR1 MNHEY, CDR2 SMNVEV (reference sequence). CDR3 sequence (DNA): TGTGCCAGCAGTTCGTATTTGGGACCCAAGCATTTT. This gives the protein CASSSYLGPKHF.

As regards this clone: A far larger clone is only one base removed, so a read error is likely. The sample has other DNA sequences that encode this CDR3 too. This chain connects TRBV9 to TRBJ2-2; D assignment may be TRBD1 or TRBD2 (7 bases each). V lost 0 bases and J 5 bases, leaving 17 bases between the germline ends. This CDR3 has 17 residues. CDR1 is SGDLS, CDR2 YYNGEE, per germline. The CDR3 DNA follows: TGTGCCAGCAGCGTAGCTACGACAGGGAGGGGTACCGGGGAGCTGTTTTTT. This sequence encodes CASSVATTGRGTGELFF.

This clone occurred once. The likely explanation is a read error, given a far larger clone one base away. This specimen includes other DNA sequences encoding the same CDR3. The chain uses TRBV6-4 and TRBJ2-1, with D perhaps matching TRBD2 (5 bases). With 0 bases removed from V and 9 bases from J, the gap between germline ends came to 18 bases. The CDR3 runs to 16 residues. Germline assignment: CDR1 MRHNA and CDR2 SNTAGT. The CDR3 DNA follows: TGTGCCAGCAGTGACTCGGGAACTAGTGGGAACAGTGAGCAGTTCTTC. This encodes CASSDSGTSGNSEQFF.

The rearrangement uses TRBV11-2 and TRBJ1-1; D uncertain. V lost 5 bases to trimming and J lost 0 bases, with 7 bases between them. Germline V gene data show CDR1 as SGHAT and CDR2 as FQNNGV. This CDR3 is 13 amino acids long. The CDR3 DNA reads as TGTGCCAGCAGCAAGGAATTGAACACTGAAGCTTTCTTT. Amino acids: CASSKELNTEAFF.

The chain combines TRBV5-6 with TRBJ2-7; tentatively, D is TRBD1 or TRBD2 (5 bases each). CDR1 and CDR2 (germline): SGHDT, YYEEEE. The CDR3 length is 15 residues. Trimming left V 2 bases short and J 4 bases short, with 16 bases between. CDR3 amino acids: CASSFGPGRRYEQYF. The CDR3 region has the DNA TGTGCCAGCAGCTTCGGTCCGGGACGGAGGTACGAGCAGTACTTC.

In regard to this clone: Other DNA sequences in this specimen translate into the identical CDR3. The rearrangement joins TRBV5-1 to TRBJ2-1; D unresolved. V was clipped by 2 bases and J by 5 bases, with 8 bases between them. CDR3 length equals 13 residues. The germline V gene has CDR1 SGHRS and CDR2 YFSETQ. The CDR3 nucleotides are TGCGCCAGCAGCTTCACGGCCGACAATGAGCAGTTCTTC. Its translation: CASSFTADNEQFF.

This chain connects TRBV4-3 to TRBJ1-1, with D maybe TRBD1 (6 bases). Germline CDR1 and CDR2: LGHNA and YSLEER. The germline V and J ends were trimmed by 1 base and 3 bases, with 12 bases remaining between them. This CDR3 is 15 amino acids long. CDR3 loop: CASSQGTDEDTEAFF. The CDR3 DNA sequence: TGCGCCAGCAGCCAAGGGACAGACGAAGACACTGAAGCTTTCTTT.

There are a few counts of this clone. The CDR3 DNA reads TGTGCCAGCAGTCGGGGGGGTATCGATAACGAGCAGTACTTC. It specifies CASSRGGIDNEQYF. The chain couples TRBV5-4 to TRBJ2-7; TRBD2 agrees at 8 bases. Germline values: CDR1 SGHNT, CDR2 YYREEE (reference sequence). The J segment lost 5 bases and the V segment lost 5 bases, leaving 9 bases of the junction unmatched. CDR3 length: 14 amino acids.

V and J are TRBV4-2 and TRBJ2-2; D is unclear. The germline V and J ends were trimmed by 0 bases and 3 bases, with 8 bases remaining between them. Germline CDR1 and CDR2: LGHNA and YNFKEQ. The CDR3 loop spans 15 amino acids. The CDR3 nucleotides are TGTGCCAGCAGCCAAGAGTGGGCAGACACCGGGGAGCTGTTTTTT. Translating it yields CASSQEWADTGELFF.

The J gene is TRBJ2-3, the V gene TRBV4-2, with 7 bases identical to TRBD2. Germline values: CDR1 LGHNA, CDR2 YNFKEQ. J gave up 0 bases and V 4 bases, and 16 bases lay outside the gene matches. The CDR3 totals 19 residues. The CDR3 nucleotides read TGTGCCAGCAGCCGGAGCCGGACGGGAGGAACCACTAGCACAGATACGCAGTATTTT. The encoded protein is CASSRSRTGGTTSTDTQYF.

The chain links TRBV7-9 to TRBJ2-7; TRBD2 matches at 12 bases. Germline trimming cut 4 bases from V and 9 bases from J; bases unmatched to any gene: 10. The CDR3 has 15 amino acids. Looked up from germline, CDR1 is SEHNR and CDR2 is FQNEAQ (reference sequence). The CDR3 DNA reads TGTGCCAGCAGCTCCGGGACTAGCGGGTGGGGTTGGCAGTACTTC. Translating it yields CASSSGTSGWGWQYF.

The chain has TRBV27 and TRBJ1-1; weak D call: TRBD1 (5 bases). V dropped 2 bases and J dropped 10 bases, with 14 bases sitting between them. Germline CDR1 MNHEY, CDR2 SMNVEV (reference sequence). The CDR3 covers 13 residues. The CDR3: CASSLSIRAGAFF. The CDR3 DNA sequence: TGTGCCAGCAGTTTAAGTATCAGGGCAGGAGCTTTCTTT.

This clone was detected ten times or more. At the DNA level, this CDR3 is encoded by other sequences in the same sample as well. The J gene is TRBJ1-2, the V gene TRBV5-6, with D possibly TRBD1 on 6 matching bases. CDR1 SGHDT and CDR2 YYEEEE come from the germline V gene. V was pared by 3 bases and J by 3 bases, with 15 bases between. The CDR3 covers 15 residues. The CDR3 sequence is CASSYERTDHYGYTF. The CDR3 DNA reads TGTGCCAGCAGCTACGAGCGGACAGACCACTATGGCTACACCTTC.